The T cell receptor beta chain under discussion was sequenced for a study of blood T cells in healthy people across ages. Germline V gives CDR1 MNHEY, CDR2 SMNVEV (reference sequence). The CDR3 extends over 15 amino acids. V shed 5 bases, J shed 1 base, and the junction held 6 bases outside the gene matches. PCR was performed a second time for about 6 to 12 cycles using a sample-barcoded 5' primer and a J-beta primer mix. Each sample provided no less than 3 million CDR3-containing paired-end reads. Using its own MiXCR run on the 5' RACE reads, TCRdb lists one record per CDR3 protein. The table records around 1,000,000 distinct CDR3 sequences, 30% to 40% of them present only once.

The sequence came from a man between 18 and 35 years old in good health. The sequencing input was blood. V usage is TRBV27 and J usage is TRBJ1-1; 8 nucleotides line up with TRBD1. CDR3 protein: CASSLIGTGNTEAFF. The CDR3 nucleotides read TGTGCCAGCAGTCTAATTGGGACAGGGAACACTGAAGCTTTCTTT.